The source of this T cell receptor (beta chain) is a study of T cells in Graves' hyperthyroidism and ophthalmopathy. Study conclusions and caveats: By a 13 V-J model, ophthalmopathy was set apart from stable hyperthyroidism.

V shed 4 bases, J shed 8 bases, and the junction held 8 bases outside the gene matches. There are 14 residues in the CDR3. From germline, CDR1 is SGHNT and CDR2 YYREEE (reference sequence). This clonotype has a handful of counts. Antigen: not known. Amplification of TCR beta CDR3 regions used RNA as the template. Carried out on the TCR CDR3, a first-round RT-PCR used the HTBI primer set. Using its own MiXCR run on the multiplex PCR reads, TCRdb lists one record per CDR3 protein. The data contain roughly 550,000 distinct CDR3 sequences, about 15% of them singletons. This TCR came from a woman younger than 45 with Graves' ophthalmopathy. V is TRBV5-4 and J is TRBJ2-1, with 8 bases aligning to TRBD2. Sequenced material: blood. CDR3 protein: CASSPGGLDDEQFF. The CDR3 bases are TGTGCCAGCAGCCCGGGAGGGTTGGATGATGAGCAGTTCTTC.